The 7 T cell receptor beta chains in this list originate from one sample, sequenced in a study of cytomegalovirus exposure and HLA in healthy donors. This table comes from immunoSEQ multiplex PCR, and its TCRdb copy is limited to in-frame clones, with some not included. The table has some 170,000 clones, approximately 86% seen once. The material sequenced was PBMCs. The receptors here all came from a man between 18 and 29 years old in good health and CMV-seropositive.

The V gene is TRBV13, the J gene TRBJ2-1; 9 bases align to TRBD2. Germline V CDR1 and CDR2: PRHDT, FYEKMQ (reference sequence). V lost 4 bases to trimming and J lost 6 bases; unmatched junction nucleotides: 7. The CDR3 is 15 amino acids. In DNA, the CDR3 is TGTGCCAGCAGCTCTCGCGGGAGGGCCTCCAATGAGCAGTTCTTC. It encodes CASSSRGRASNEQFF.

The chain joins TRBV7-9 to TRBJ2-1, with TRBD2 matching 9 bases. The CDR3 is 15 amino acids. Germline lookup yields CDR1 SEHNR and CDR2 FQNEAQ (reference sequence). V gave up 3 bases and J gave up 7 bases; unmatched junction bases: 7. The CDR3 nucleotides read TGTGCCAGCAGCTTGGTAGCGGGAGTAATAAATGAGCAGTTCTTC. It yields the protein CASSLVAGVINEQFF.

For the CDR3, the DNA is TGCGCCAGCAGCGTCGGGACTAATGGTGAGCAGTTCTTC. Amino acid sequence: CASSVGTNGEQFF. The V call is TRBV4-3, the J call TRBJ2-1; 7 nucleotides match TRBD2. Germline V gene lookup returns CDR1 LGHNA and CDR2 YSLEER. Losses at the gene ends were 5 bases for V and 9 bases for J; bases not matched to a gene: 7. The CDR3 runs 13 residues.

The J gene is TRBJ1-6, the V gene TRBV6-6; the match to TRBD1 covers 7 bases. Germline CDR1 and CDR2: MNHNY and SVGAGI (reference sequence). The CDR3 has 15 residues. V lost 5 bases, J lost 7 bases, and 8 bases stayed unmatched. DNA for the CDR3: TGTGCCAGCAGTCTTGACAGGGCTGGGAATTCACCCCTCCACTTT. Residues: CASSLDRAGNSPLHF.

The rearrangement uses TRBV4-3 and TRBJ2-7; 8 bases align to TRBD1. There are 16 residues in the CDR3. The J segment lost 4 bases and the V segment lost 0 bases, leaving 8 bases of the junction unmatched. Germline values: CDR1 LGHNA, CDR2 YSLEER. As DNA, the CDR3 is TGCGCCAGCAGCCAAGATGTAGGAGACAGGGGTTACGAGCAGTACTTC. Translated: CASSQDVGDRGYEQYF.

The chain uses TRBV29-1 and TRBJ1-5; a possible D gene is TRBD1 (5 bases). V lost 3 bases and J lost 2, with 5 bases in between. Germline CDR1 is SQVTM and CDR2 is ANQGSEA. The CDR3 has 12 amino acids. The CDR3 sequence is CSVDRGNQPQHF. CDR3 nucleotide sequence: TGCAGCGTTGACAGGGGCAATCAGCCCCAGCATTTT.

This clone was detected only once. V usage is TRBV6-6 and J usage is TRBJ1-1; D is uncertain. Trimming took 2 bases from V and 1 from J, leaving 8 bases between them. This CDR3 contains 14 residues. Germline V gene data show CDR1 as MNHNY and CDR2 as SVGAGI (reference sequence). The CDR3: CASSYGSGNTEAFF. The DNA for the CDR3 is TGTGCCAGCAGTTACGGCAGCGGGAACACTGAAGCTTTCTTT.